The present TCR beta chain was sequenced within a study of shared clonotypes between healthy human individuals. This clone was counted once. Antigen specificity is unknown. CD45RO-negative CD8 cells positively selected for CCR7 made up the naive population, which excluded terminally differentiated effector memory CD45RA+ cells. Profiled with immunoSEQ multiplex PCR; TCRdb holds only in-frame clones, not every one. The sample includes around 1,900,000 clones, just over 90% seen only once; the top ten take around 1.7%. CDR3 length equals 15 residues. CDR1 and CDR2 (germline): MGHRA, YSYEKL. V lost 5 bases to trimming and J lost 7 bases; unmatched junction nucleotides: 9. Notes on the study in general: For naive CD4 cells, roughly 5% of clonotypes were shared across a handful of donors. Richness estimates generally favored naive over memory subsets.

The chain joins TRBV4-1 to TRBJ2-1, with 9 bases that match TRBD2. Sequenced input: naive CD8+ T cells from PBMCs. The TCR originated in a man younger than 35 in good health. Some clones in this sample may be carry-over from other donors' samples. The DNA of the CDR3 is TGCGCCAGCAGCTTCCGGACTAGCGATAGGAATGAGCAGTTCTTC. As protein: CASSFRTSDRNEQFF.